One T cell receptor beta chain is described in this entry. What it binds is not known. The CDR3 has 18 amino acids. The germline V gene has CDR1 SGHDN and CDR2 FVKESK. With V trimmed by 0 bases and J by 0 bases, 10 bases remained unmatched. This entry comes from a study of cytomegalovirus exposure and HLA in healthy donors. Notes on the study in general: TCR beta sequences numbering under 20,000 were associated with HLA alleles at 0.05 false discovery rate in a later analysis. While the bulk of TCR sequences proved rare, some public TCRs turned up in many donors. Through in vitro validation, a few CMV-associated chains were shown to be specific for CMV antigens. Segments of the TCR beta V type were, in most cases, productive about 90% or about 30% of the time in an earlier analysis.

The primer mix had 60 Vbeta and 13 Jbeta primers. Produced via immunoSEQ multiplex PCR; TCRdb's table is partial and in-frame only. The table includes under 200,000 clones, almost 85% detected once. Sequences were obtained from PBMCs. The origin of this receptor is a boy aged 2 to 10 in good health and CMV-seronegative. The chain links TRBV14 to TRBJ2-5; 7 bases fit TRBD2. In DNA, the CDR3 is TGTGCCAGCAGCCAAGAATCCCTAGCGGATTATTACCAAGAGACCCAGTACTTC. It codes for CASSQESLADYYQETQYF.